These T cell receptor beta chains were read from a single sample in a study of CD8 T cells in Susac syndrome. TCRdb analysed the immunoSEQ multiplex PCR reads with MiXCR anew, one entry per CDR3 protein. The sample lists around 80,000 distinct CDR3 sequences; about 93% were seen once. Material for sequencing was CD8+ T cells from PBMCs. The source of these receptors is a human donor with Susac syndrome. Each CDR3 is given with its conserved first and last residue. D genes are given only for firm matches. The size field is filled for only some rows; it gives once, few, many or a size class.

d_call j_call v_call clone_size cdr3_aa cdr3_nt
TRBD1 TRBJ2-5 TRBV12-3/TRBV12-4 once CASSFRQGAYETQYF TGTGCCAGCAGTTTCCGGCAGGGGGCGTATGAGACCCAGTACTTC
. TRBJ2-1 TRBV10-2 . CASSDRGGIDEQFF TGCGCCAGCAGTGACAGGGGTGGGATCGATGAGCAGTTCTTC
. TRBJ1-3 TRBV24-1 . CATSDLTGNTIYF TGTGCCACCAGCGACCTTACTGGAAACACCATATATTTT
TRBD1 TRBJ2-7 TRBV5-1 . CASSLADRLNEQYF TGCGCCAGCAGCTTGGCGGACAGGTTAAACGAGCAGTACTTC
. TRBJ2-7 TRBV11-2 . CASSFGSSSSYEQYF TGTGCCAGCAGCTTCGGTTCGTCTAGCTCCTACGAGCAGTACTTC
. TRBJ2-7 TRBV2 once CASSESQESSYEQYF TGTGCCAGCAGTGAGTCACAGGAAAGCTCCTACGAGCAGTACTTC
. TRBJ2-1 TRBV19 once CASSEETYNEQFF TGTGCCAGTAGTGAGGAAACCTACAATGAGCAGTTCTTC
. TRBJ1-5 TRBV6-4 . CASSDSKRGKDQPQHF TGTGCCAGCAGTGACTCGAAGAGGGGTAAGGATCAGCCCCAGCATTTT
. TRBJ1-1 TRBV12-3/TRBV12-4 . CASTKGPSTVNTEAFF TGTGCCAGCACTAAAGGGCCCTCTACAGTGAACACTGAAGCTTTCTTT
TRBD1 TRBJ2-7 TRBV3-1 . CASSQDSARGRGEQYF TGTGCCAGCAGCCAAGATTCGGCCAGGGGGCGAGGTGAGCAGTACTTC
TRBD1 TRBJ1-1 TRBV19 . CASRGQANTEAFF TGTGCCAGTAGGGGACAGGCGAACACTGAAGCTTTCTTT
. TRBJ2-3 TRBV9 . CASSVADTQYF TGTGCCAGCAGCGTAGCAGATACGCAGTATTTT
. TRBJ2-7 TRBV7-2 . CASSLRARVGGSEQYF TGTGCCAGCAGCTTACGGGCAAGGGTTGGCGGATCCGAGCAGTACTTC
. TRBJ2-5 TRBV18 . CASCAGTYQETQYF TGTGCCAGCTGCGCAGGGACGTACCAAGAGACCCAGTACTTC
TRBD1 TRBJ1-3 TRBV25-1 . CASSVTGTGGNTIYF TGTGCCAGCAGTGTTACCGGGACAGGGGGAAACACCATATATTTT
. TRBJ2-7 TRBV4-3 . CASSAWDRNYEQYF TGCGCCAGCAGCGCCTGGGACCGAAACTACGAGCAGTACTTC
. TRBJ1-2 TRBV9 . CASRDATGQSGIYGYTF TGTGCCAGCAGGGACGCCACGGGGCAGTCCGGGATCTATGGCTACACCTTC
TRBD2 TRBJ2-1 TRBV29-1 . CSVEGTLAGVPYNEQFF TGCAGCGTTGAAGGTACTCTAGCGGGAGTTCCCTACAATGAGCAGTTCTTC
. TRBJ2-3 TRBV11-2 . CASSPRGRNTDTQYF TGTGCCAGCAGCCCTAGAGGGAGGAACACAGATACGCAGTATTTT
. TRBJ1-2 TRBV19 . CASSIYATGVYSPNYGYTF TGTGCCAGTAGTATCTATGCGACTGGCGTCTACTCCCCAAATTATGGCTACACCTTC
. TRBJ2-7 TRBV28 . CASSTTVGAYEQYF TGTGCCAGCAGCACCACCGTCGGAGCCTACGAGCAGTACTTC
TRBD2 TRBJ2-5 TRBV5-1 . CASSLVVAGEETQYF TGCGCCAGCAGCTTGGTAGTAGCGGGAGAAGAGACCCAGTACTTC
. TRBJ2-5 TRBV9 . CASSVSQLQETQYF TGTGCCAGCAGCGTATCGCAGCTACAAGAGACCCAGTACTTC
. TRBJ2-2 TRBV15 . CATSMVGELFF TGTGCCACCAGCATGGTCGGGGAGCTGTTTTTT
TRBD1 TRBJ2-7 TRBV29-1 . CSVTGTVSYEQYF TGCAGCGTAACCGGGACAGTCTCCTACGAGCAGTACTTC
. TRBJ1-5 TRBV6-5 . CASGRAGSNQPQHF TGTGCCAGCGGGCGAGCGGGGAGCAATCAGCCCCAGCATTTT
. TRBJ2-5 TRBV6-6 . CASTDSPDTQYF TGTGCCAGCACGGACAGTCCAGATACCCAGTACTTC
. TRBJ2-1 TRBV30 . CALVPLLGYNEQFF TGTGCCTTGGTGCCCCTCCTGGGGTACAATGAGCAGTTCTTC
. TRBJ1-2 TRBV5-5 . CASDKGQGPLGYGYTF TGTGCCAGCGATAAGGGTCAGGGCCCTCTCGGGTATGGCTACACCTTC
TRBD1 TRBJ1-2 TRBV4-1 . CASSPGDREYGYTF TGCGCCAGCAGCCCGGGAGACAGGGAGTATGGCTACACCTTC
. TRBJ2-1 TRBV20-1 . CSARKDIQYSYNEQFF TGCAGTGCTAGAAAGGACATACAGTACTCCTACAATGAGCAGTTCTTC
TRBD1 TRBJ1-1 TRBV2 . CASSSGTGVTEAFF TGTGCCAGCAGTTCCGGGACAGGGGTCACTGAAGCTTTCTTT
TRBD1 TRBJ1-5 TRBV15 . CATSSGTGDQPQHF TGTGCCACCAGCAGCGGGACAGGGGATCAGCCCCAGCATTTT
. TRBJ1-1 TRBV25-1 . CASSGPGVMNTEAFF TGTGCCAGCAGTGGTCCGGGTGTAATGAACACTGAAGCTTTCTTT
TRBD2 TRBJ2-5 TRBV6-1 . CASGGGSQETQYF TGTGCCAGCGGCGGGGGTAGCCAAGAGACCCAGTACTTC
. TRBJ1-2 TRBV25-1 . CASSEWGRPANYGYTF TGTGCCAGCAGTGAATGGGGAAGGCCCGCTAACTATGGCTACACCTTC
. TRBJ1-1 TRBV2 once CASSEAVWGQNTEAFF TGTGCCAGCAGTGAGGCGGTTTGGGGCCAGAACACTGAAGCTTTCTTT
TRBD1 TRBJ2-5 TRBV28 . CASTLDRTSQTQYF TGTGCCAGCACCCTGGACAGGACCTCCCAGACCCAGTACTTC
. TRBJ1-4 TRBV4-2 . CASSQARNEKLFF TGTGCCAGCAGCCAAGCGAGGAATGAAAAACTGTTTTTT
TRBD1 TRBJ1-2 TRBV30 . CAWSLPGTGDYGYTF TGTGCCTGGAGTCTACCCGGGACAGGGGACTATGGCTACACCTTC
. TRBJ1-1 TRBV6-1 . CASTVGGRGQGTEAFF TGTGCCAGCACCGTTGGTGGCAGGGGCCAAGGCACTGAAGCTTTCTTT
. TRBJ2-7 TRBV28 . CASRLGGREQYF TGTGCCAGCAGGCTCGGGGGCAGGGAGCAGTACTTC
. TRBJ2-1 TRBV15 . CATSRDISQGRNEQFF TGTGCCACCAGCAGAGATATCTCACAGGGGAGGAATGAGCAGTTCTTC
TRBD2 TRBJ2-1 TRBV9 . CASGESGLANEQFF TGTGCCAGCGGCGAGTCGGGACTAGCGAATGAGCAGTTCTTC
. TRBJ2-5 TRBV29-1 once CSVENLETQYF TGCAGCGTGGAGAACCTGGAGACCCAGTACTTC
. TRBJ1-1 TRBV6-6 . CASSNPQGLNTEAFF TGTGCCAGCAGCAACCCCCAGGGGCTTAACACTGAAGCTTTCTTT
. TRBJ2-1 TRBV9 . CASSVSSYTYNEQFF TGTGCCAGCAGCGTATCCTCATACACCTACAATGAGCAGTTCTTC
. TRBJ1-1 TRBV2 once CASSELGLIAFF TGTGCCAGCAGTGAATTAGGACTTATCGCTTTCTTT
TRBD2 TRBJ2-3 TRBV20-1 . CSASRSICGGRPTDTQYF TGCAGTGCTAGCCGATCCATTTGCGGCGGGAGACCAACAGATACGCAGTATTTT
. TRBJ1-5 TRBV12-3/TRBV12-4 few CASSPDSDNQPQHF TGTGCCAGCAGTCCCGACAGCGATAATCAGCCCCAGCATTTT
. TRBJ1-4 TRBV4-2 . CASSQALTATNEKLFF TGTGCCAGCAGCCAAGCCCTCACGGCAACTAATGAAAAACTGTTTTTT
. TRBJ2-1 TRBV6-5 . CASSYSGHASEQFF TGTGCCAGCAGTTACTCTGGACACGCCAGCGAGCAGTTCTTC
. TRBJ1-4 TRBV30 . CAWTGTGAEKLFF TGTGCCTGGACTGGAACTGGGGCGGAAAAACTGTTTTTT